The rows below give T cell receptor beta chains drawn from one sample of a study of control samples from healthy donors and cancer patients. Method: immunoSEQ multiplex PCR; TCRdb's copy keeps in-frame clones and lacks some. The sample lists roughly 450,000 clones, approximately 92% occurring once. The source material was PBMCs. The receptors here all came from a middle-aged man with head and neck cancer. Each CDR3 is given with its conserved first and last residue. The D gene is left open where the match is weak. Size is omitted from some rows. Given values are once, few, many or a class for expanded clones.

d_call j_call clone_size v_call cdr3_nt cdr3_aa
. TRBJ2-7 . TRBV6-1 TGTGCCAGCAGTGAACGCCCGGTTACCTACGAGCAGTACTTC CASSERPVTYEQYF
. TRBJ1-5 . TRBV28 TGTGCCAGCATCGACGGGCTAAGTCGGAATCAGCCCCAGCATTTT CASIDGLSRNQPQHF
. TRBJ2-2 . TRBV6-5 TGTGCCAGCAGGGCCAGGGGTACCGGGGAGCTGTTTTTT CASRARGTGELFF
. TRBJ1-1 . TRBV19 TGTGCCAGTAGTATACCAGAAAGTTTGAACACTGAAGCTTTCTTT CASSIPESLNTEAFF
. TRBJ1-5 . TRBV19 TGTGCCAGTAGTATAGAGAGCGTTAGCAATCAAGTTCATTTT CASSIESVSNQVHF
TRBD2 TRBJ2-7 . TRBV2 TGTGCCAGCAGTGAAGGCAGAGCGGGGGTATACGAGCAGTACTTC CASSEGRAGVYEQYF
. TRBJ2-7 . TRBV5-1 TGCGCCAGCAGCATCGAGGGGGTCGAGCAGTACTTC CASSIEGVEQYF
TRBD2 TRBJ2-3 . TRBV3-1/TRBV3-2 TGTGCCAGCAGCCCCTGGACTAGCGGGGTCGCAGATACGCAGTATTTT CASSPWTSGVADTQYF
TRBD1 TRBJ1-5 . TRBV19 TGTGCCAGTAGTATACTCATGGGACAGGGCCATCAGCCCCAGCATTTT CASSILMGQGHQPQHF
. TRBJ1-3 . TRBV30 TGTGCCTGGAGTGGAGCTACCGACAGCTCAGGAGGAAACACCATATATTTT CAWSGATDSSGGNTIYF
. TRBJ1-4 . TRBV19 TGTGCCAGTAGTATAGATCGGGGAGCGGATGAAAAACTGTTTTTT CASSIDRGADEKLFF
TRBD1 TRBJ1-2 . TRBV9 TGTGCCAGCAGCGTCTTTGACAGGGCAGGGGGCTACACCTTC CASSVFDRAGGYTF
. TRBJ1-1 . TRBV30 TGTGCCTGGAGCGAGACGGGTTCTGAAGCTTTCTTT CAWSETGSEAFF
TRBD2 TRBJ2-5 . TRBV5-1 TGCGCCAGCAGCTTGGTTTCTAGCGGGAACCAAGAGACCCAGTACTTC CASSLVSSGNQETQYF
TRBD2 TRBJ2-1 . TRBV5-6 TGTGCCAGCAGCCCTATTATCAGCGGGATTATGAATGAGCAGTTCTTC CASSPIISGIMNEQFF
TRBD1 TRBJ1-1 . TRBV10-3 TGTGCCATCAGTGGGACAGGGAAGACTGAAGCTTTCTTT CAISGTGKTEAFF
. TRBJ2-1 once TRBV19 TGTGCCAGTAGTATAGCGGGAGTGGAGTACAATGAGCAGTTCTTC CASSIAGVEYNEQFF
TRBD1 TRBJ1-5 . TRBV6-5 TGTGCCAGCAGCCCGACAGGGTTGAATCAGCCCCAGCATTTT CASSPTGLNQPQHF